This T cell receptor beta chain was profiled in a study of T cell clonotyping in hematopoietic cell transplantation. Study conclusions and caveats: Cells were unsorted, so CD4 and CD8 contributions were not separated. Pathologically expanded recipient clonotypes increased progressively from day 30 to day 180 as diversity fell.

Samples: about 28 days before transplant, then days 30, 100 and 180 after. This CDR3 has 18 amino acids. V dropped 5 bases and J dropped 3; count of bases not matched to a gene: 12. Germline lookup yields CDR1 MDHEN and CDR2 SYDVKM. Assay: immunoSEQ multiplex PCR; the TCRdb copy retains only in-frame clones and omits some. The sample lists roughly 13,000 clones; 92% were seen once. Points on this clone: Antigen unknown.

The source is a female patient aged 50 to 60 who had an allogeneic stem cell transplant from an unrelated donor, so the T cells may come from the graft donor. Some clones in this sample may be carry-over from other donors' samples. Sequencing was performed on PBMCs, taken 100 days after allogeneic stem cell transplant. The rearrangement joins TRBV28 to TRBJ1-4, with 10 bases aligning to TRBD1. The CDR3 nucleotides read TGTGCCAGCAGTCTTCCGGGACAGGGGTATCTCGCTAATGAAAAACTGTTTTTT. Its translation is CASSLPGQGYLANEKLFF.